This is a list of T cell receptor beta chains from one sample in a study of blood T cell repertoires in COVID-19. Repertoires were generated with immunoSEQ multiplex PCR, while TCRdb's copy carries only in-frame clones and drops some. Of approximately 190,000 clones in the sample, about 86% are singletons; the top ten hold roughly 14%. The sample comprised peripheral blood. The receptors here all came from a man aged 25-40 years with active or convalescent COVID-19. The CDR3 runs from the conserved cysteine through the conserved F or W. The listing skips clone size in some rows; elsewhere it reads once, few, many or a size class.

>NA|TRBV6-1|TRBJ2-7|15
CASSEVAQGPYEQYF
>few|TRBV7-7|TRBJ2-1|15
CASSSTSLEDNEQFF
>NA|TRBV11-3|TRBJ2-1|18
CASSLTREGLHVSHEQFF
>NA|TRBV19|TRBJ1-4|13
CASSGLEVEKLFF
>NA|TRBV2|TRBJ1-5|16
CASRGGASYSNQPQHF
>NA|TRBV7-9|TRBJ2-6|16
CASSPYRGSGANVLTF
>few|TRBV2|TRBJ1-2|13
CASSESGLYGYTF
>NA|TRBV6-1|TRBJ1-5|16
CASSEAGGEGGQPQHF
>NA|TRBV5-1|TRBJ1-3|15
CASSLAVGVGNTIYF
>NA|TRBV6-1|TRBJ1-3|12
CASSEAPGAIYF
>NA|TRBV4-1|TRBJ2-5|15
CASSQVRQGQETQYF
>NA|TRBV3-1/TRBV3-2|TRBJ2-5|14
CASSQGGGEETQYF
>NA|TRBV5-4|TRBJ1-2|14
CASTGWAANYGYTF
>NA|TRBV2|TRBJ2-7|14
CASSDQAGVPEQYF
>NA|TRBV24-1|TRBJ1-1|13
CATKDWRNTEAFF
>NA|TRBV6-6|TRBJ1-2|18
CASSPLSSTAGAHYGYTF
>NA|TRBV6-6|TRBJ1-1|14
CASSNPGGNTEAFF
>NA|TRBV5-1|TRBJ1-2|14
CASSETGYLDGYTF
>once|TRBV30|TRBJ1-3|12
CAWSGSGNTIYF
>NA|TRBV5-8|TRBJ1-5|14
CASSSGTANQPQHF
>NA|TRBV4-3|TRBJ2-7|16
CASSQRGQGGSHEQYF
>NA|TRBV19|TRBJ1-2|15
CASIERGQGRGGYTF
>NA|TRBV27|TRBJ2-2|14
CASRSQGLSGELFF
>NA|TRBV30|TRBJ1-2|11
CACNRDDGYTF
>few|TRBV27|TRBJ2-7|16
CASSPAGVPSSYEQYF